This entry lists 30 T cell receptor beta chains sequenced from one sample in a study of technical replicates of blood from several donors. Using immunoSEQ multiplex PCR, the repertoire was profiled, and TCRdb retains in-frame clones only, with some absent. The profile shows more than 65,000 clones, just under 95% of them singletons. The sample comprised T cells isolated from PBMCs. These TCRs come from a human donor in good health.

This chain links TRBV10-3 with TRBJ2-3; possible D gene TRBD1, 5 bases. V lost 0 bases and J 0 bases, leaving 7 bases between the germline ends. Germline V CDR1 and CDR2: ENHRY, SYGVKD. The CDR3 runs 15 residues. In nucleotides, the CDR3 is TGTGCCATCAGTGAGTCGAAGGGGAGCACAGATACGCAGTATTTT. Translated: CAISESKGSTDTQYF.

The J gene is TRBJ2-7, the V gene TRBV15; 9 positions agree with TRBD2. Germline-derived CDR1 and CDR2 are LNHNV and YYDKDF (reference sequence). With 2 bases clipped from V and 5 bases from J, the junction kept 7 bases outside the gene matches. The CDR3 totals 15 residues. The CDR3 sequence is CATSRPGLATHEQYF. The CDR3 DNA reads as TGTGCCACCAGCAGACCGGGACTAGCTACCCACGAGCAGTACTTC.

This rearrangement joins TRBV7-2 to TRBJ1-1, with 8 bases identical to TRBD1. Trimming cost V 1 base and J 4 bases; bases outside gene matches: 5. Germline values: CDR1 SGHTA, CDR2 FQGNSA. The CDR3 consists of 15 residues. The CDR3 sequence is CASSLVWTGRTEAFF. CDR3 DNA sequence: TGTGCCAGCAGCTTAGTGTGGACAGGGCGCACTGAAGCTTTCTTT.

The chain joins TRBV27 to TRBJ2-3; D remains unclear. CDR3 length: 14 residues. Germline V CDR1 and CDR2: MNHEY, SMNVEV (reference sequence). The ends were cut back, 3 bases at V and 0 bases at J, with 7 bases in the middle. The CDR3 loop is CASSFSTSTDTQYF. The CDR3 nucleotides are TGTGCCAGCAGTTTTTCAACTAGCACAGATACGCAGTATTTT.

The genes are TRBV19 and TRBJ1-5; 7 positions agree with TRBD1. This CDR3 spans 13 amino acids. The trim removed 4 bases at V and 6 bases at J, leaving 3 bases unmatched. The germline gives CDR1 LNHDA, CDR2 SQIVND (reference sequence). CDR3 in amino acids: CASSNDRVQPQHF. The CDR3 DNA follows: TGTGCCAGTAGTAACGACAGGGTTCAGCCCCAGCATTTT.

The CDR3 loop reads CASSQNQGGSPLHF. The DNA of the CDR3 is TGCGCCAGCAGCCAAAATCAGGGAGGTTCACCCCTCCACTTT. This chain uses TRBV4-1 with TRBJ1-6; tentatively, D is TRBD1 (5 bases). The germline gives CDR1 MGHRA, CDR2 YSYEKL. The CDR3 contains 14 residues. The germline V and J ends were trimmed by 2 bases and 9 bases, with 11 bases remaining between them.

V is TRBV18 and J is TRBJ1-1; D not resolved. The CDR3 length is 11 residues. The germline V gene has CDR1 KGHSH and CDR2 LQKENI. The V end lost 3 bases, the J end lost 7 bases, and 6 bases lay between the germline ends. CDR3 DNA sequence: TGTGCCAGCTCACCCCTGAGTGAAGCTTTCTTT. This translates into CASSPLSEAFF.

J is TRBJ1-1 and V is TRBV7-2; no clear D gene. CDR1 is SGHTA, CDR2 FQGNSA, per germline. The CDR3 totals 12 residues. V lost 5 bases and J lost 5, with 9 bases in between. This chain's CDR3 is CASSAKRTEAFF. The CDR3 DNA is TGTGCCAGCAGCGCGAAAAGAACTGAAGCTTTCTTT.

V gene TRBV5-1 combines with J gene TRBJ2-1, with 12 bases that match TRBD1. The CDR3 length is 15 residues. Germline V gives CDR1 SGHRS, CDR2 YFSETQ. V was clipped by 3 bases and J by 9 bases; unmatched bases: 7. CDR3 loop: CASSSPGQGASEQFF. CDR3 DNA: TGCGCCAGCAGCTCCCCGGGACAGGGGGCTAGTGAGCAGTTCTTC.

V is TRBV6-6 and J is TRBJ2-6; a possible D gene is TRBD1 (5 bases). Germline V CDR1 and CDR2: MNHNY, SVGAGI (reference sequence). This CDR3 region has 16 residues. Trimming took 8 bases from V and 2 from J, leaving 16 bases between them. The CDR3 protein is CASSILGATGANVLTF. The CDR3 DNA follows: TGTGCCAGCTCTATATTAGGGGCAACTGGGGCCAACGTCCTGACTTTC.

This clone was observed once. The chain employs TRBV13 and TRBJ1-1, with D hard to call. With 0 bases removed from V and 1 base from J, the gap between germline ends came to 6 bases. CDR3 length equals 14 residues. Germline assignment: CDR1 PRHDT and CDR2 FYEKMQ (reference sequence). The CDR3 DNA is TGTGCCAGCAGCTTAGGAGGGAGGAACACTGAAGCTTTCTTT. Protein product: CASSLGGRNTEAFF.

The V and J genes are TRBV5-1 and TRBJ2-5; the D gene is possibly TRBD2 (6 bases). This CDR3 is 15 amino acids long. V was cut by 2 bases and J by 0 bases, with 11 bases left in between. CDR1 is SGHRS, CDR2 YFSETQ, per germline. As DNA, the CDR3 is TGCGCCAGCAGCTTAAGGCTAGCGTACCAAGAGACCCAGTACTTC. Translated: CASSLRLAYQETQYF.

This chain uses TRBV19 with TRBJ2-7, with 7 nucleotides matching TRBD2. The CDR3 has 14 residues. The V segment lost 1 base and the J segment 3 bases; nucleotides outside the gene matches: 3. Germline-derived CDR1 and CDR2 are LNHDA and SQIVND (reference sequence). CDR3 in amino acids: CASSIGGLLYEQYF. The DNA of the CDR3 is TGTGCCAGTAGTATAGGGGGACTACTCTACGAGCAGTACTTC.

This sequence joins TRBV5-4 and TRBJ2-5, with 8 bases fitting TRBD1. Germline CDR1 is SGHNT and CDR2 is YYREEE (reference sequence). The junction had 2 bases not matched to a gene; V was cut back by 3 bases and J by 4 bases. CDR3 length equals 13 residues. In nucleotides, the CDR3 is TGTGCCAGCAGCTACGACAGGGGAGAGACCCAGTACTTC. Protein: CASSYDRGETQYF.

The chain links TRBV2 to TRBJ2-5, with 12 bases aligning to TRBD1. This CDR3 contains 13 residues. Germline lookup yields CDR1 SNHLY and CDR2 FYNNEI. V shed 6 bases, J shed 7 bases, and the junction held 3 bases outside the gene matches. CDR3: CASRGQGAGTQYF. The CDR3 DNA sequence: TGTGCCAGCAGGGGACAGGGGGCTGGGACCCAGTACTTC.

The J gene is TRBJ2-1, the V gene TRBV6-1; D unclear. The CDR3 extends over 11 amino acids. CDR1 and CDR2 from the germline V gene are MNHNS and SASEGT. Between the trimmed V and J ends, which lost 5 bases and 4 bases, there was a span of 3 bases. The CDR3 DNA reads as TGTGCCAGCAGTTTATACAATGAGCAGTTCTTC. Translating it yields CASSLYNEQFF.

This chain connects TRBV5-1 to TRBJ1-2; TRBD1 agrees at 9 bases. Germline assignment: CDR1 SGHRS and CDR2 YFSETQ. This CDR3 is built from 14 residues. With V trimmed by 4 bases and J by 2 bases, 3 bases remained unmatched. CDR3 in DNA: TGCGCCAGCAGCCTTACAGGGGGCAACTATGGCTACACCTTC. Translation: CASSLTGGNYGYTF.

This chain's CDR3 is CASSEEGYTF. The CDR3 DNA sequence: TGTGCCAGTTCTGAGGAAGGCTACACCTTC. V is TRBV19 and J is TRBJ1-2, with D uncertain. The germline CDR1 and CDR2 sequences are LNHDA and SQIVND (reference sequence). The CDR3 has 10 amino acids. Trimming removed 8 bases from V and 8 bases from J, with 9 bases in between.

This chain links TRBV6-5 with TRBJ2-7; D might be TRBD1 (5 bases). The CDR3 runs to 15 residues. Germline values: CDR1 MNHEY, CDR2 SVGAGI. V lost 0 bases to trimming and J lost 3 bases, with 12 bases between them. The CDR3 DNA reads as TGTGCCAGCAGTTACTCGACCCAGGGAATCTACGAGCAGTACTTC. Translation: CASSYSTQGIYEQYF.

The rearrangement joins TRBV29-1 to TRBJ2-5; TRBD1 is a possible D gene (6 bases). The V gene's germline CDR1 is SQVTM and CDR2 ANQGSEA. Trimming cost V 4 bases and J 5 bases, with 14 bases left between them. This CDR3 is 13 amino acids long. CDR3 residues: CSVVDRPGETQYF. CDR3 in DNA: TGCAGCGTTGTAGACAGGCCTGGGGAGACCCAGTACTTC.

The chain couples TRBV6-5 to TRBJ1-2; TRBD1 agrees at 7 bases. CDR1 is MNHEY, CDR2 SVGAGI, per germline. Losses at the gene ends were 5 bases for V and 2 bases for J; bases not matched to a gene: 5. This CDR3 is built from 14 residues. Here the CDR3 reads CASSALQGNYGYTF. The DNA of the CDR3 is TGTGCCAGCAGTGCCCTACAGGGGAACTATGGCTACACCTTC.

Written as DNA, the CDR3 is TGTGCCAGTAGTATACCGGGACTAGAAAACATTCAGTACTTC. It specifies CASSIPGLENIQYF. V and J are TRBV19 and TRBJ2-4, with 8 bases that match TRBD2. The trim removed 2 bases at V and 5 bases at J, leaving 2 bases unmatched. This CDR3 region has 14 residues. Germline CDR1 is LNHDA and CDR2 is SQIVND (reference sequence).

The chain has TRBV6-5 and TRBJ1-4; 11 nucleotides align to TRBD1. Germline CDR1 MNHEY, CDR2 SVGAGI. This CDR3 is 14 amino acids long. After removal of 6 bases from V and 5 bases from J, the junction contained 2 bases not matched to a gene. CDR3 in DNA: TGTGCCAGCAGAGGGACAGGGGGGAATGAAAAACTGTTTTTT. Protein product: CASRGTGGNEKLFF.

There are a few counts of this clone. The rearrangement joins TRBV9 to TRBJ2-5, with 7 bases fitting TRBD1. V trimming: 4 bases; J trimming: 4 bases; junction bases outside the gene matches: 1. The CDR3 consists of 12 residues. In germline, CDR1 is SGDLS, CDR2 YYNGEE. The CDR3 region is CASSRDRETQYF. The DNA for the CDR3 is TGTGCCAGCAGCAGGGACAGAGAGACCCAGTACTTC.

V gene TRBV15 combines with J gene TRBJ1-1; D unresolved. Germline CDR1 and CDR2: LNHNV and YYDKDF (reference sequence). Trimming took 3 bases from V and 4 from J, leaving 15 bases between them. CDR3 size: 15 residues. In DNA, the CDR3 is TGTGCCACCAGCAGTAATCGGGGAGTGGCCACTGAAGCTTTCTTT. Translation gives CATSSNRGVATEAFF.

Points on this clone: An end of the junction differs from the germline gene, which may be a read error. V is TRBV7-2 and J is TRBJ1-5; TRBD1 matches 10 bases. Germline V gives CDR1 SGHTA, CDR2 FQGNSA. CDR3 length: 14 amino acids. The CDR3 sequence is CASSAGQGNRPQHF. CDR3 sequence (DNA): TGTGCCAGCAGCGCGGGACAGGGGAATCGGCCCCAGCATTTT. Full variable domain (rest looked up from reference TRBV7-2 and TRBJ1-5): GAGVSQSPSNKVTEKGKDVELRCDPISGHTALYWYRQSLGQGLEFLIYFQGNSAPDKSGLPSDRFSAERTGGSVSTLTIQRTQQEDSAVYLCASSAGQGNRPQHFGDGTRLSIL.

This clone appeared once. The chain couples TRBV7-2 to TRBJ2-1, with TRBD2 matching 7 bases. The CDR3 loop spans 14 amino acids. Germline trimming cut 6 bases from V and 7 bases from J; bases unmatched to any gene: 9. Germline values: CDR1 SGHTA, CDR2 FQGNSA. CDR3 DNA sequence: TGTGCCAGCAGGTCAACGGCGGGAGATAATGAGCAGTTCTTC. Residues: CASRSTAGDNEQFF. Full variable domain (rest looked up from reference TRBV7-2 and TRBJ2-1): GAGVSQSPSNKVTEKGKDVELRCDPISGHTALYWYRQSLGQGLEFLIYFQGNSAPDKSGLPSDRFSAERTGGSVSTLTIQRTQQEDSAVYLCASRSTAGDNEQFFGPGTRLTVL.

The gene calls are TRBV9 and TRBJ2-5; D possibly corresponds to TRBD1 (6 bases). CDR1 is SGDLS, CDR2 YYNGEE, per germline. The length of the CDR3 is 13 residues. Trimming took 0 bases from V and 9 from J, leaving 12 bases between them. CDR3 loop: CASSVEGDPAQYF. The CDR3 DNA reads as TGTGCCAGCAGCGTAGAGGGGGACCCGGCCCAGTACTTC.

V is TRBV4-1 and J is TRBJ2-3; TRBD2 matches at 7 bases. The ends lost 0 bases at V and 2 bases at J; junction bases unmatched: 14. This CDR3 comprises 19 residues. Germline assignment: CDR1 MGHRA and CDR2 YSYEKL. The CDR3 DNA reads TGCGCCAGCAGCCAAGATAGGGGTGGGTCTAGCGGACCCACAGATACGCAGTATTTT. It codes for CASSQDRGGSSGPTDTQYF.

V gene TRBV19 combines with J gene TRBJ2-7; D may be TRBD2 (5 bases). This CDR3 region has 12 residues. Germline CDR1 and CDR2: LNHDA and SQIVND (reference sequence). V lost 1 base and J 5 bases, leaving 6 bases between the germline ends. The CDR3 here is CASSIAGNEQYF. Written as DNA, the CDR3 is TGTGCCAGTAGTATAGCCGGGAACGAGCAGTACTTC.